One T cell receptor beta chain is described in this entry. Its antigen has not been determined. No much larger clone exists at a distance of one base, and base qualities are not known. This specimen's time point label, per the study, means: baseline before first vaccination. Vaccinee samples were obtained from the UK trials COV001 and COV002, which included a single-blind randomized controlled phase 2/3 trial of AZD1222 (ChAdOx1 nCoV-19) in healthy adults. For TCRbeta chain sequencing, PBMC samples from trial participants were taken at day 0 and at day 28 after the second dose. The CDR3 regions of human TCRbeta chains were subjected to immunosequencing. The authors' pipeline ran thus. TCRs in the repertoires were compared against a reference library of SARS-CoV-2-specific TCRs that had been generated with the MIRA antigen-specificity platform. Breadth meant the fraction of unique TCRs that were SARS-CoV-2-associated, whereas depth meant the fraction of total T cells that were SARS-CoV-2-associated. Using the MIRA data, each spike-specific TCR was assigned both to the spike region to which the TCR was reactive and to a CD4 or CD8 class. Log10-transformed breadth and depth values were compared by one-way ANOVA with Sidak's multiple comparisons tests. Here the immuneACCESS table is served through TCRdb, limited to in-frame sequences with V and J called. Missing clones are a known gap in these copies; in checked studies unresolved V genes cover under half, and the rest lacks a known reason. V and J calls and clone size are as listed in that table; D and trimming were resolved from the DNA. For this sample there are 150,000 to 200,000 clones; around 94% appear just once. The ten most abundant clones make up 0.7% to 0.9% of the sample.

The data originate from a study of T cell responses to AZD1222 COVID-19 vaccine (dated by TCRdb to the early 2020s). About the investigation overall: AZD1222 recipients with second doses at about 4 weeks or about 12 weeks were pooled, because spike-specific TCR depth and breadth did not differ between schedules. A total of approximately 230 trial participants underwent TCR sequencing, of whom some 210 received two doses of AZD1222 and some 26 received two doses of the MenACWY control vaccine. Trial participants were enrolled by age into subgroups of 18-55, 56-69 and 70-plus years, and roughly 150, 30 and 60 TCR-sequenced participants, respectively, were included in these subgroups. The paper's findings and limits, for the study overall: Only five or six AZD1222 recipients were SARS-CoV-2 seropositive at baseline, limiting conclusions about previously exposed vaccinees. Most participants were white British and females outnumbered males, and the authors suggested that clonal diversity may have been underestimated. Because no day 14 peak-response samples were available, repertoires were characterized only after the peak T cell response. The vaccine-associated CD4 TCRs covered the entire spike protein, and the dominant responses fell in regions 160-218 and 743-854. A significant rise in spike-specific TCR breadth and depth was observed after two AZD1222 doses relative to day 0 and relative to MenACWY recipients. Reportedly, close to half of the unique spike-specific TCRs recognized epitopes lying outside the regions that are mutated in the B.1.351 and B.1.1.7 variants. In the small 56-69-year group, the increase in depth fell short of significance, most likely because of low power.

V lost 7 bases and J lost 10 bases; the stretch between them is 14 bases long. There are 12 amino acids in the CDR3, from cysteine to phenylalanine inclusive. The CDR3 DNA has 36 bases and is translated from base 1. The germline V gene specifies MNHEY as CDR1 and SVGAGI as CDR2. The receptor was derived from an adult in good health. The starting material was peripheral blood, obtained on day 0 of AZD1222 vaccination. The chain joins TRBV6-5 to TRBJ1-3; a confident D gene designation cannot be given. The CDR3 region reads CASTDPGRTIYF. The DNA reads TGTGCCAGCACGGACCCCGGGAGGACCATATATTTT.